This record concerns one T cell receptor beta chain sequence. Its antigen remains unidentified. CDR3 size: 15 residues. V lost 4 bases, J lost 2 bases, and 8 bases stayed unmatched. The germline gives CDR1 SGHAT, CDR2 FQNNGV. Peripheral blood from each donor was collected in a volume of roughly 9.2 milliliters. This sample stems from a study of blood T cells in healthy people across ages. A J-beta primer mix and a sample-barcoded 5' primer were used in a second PCR of about 7 to 12 cycles. Each CDR3 protein gets one entry after TCRdb re-called the 5' RACE reads with MiXCR. The top ten clones hold about a quarter of a sample with about 830,000 distinct CDR3 sequences, less than 80% of them seen once. Overall study findings and caveats: Researchers judged that diversity estimates from one million T cells fell short of true values. Donors of long life had a larger count of naive CD4+ cells and greater diversity than aged donors.

The sequence came from a man aged 25-40 years in good health. This chain joins TRBV11-2 and TRBJ2-7, with TRBD1 matching 7 bases. Sequenced: blood. The CDR3 here is CASSSATGWPYEQYF. The CDR3 DNA follows: TGTGCCAGCAGCTCCGCGACAGGGTGGCCCTACGAGCAGTACTTC.